This record looks at one TCR beta chain sequence and its context. Its antigen is currently unknown. This entry belongs to a study of cytomegalovirus exposure and HLA in healthy donors. On the study more broadly: Unique TCR beta sequences numbering 95 million to 130 million came from around 180 million T cells in an earlier analysis. Study results and caveats: Associated with HLA alleles at 0.05 false discovery rate in a later analysis were 16,951 TCR beta sequences. HLA restriction was apparent for most CMV-associated TCR beta chains in a later analysis.

Vbeta (60) and Jbeta (13) primers were used in the PCR. Here immunoSEQ multiplex PCR was the method, and the copy in TCRdb shows in-frame clones only, minus some. The profile shows some 94,000 clones, about two thirds of them singletons. Input material: PBMCs. The receptor was isolated from a man aged 45 to 65 in good health and CMV-seronegative.

CDR3 nucleotide sequence: TGTGCCAGCAGCGGAGGGACTAGCCGATACACAGATACGCAGTATTTT. This codes for CASSGGTSRYTDTQYF. This chain joins TRBV9 and TRBJ2-3; 9 nucleotides agree with TRBD2. Germline V gives CDR1 SGDLS, CDR2 YYNGEE. The CDR3 spans 16 residues. Germline trimming cut 3 bases from V and 2 bases from J; bases unmatched to any gene: 7.